This T cell receptor beta chain emerged from a study of blood T cell repertoires in COVID-19. Study summary: Sites across the United States, Italy and Spain contributed samples from acute and convalescent COVID-19. Nucleic acid was either cDNA or gDNA, and it came from T cells, B-cell-depleted T cells, or PBMCs.

The CDR3 is 15 residues long. The germline V gene encodes CDR1 MGHRA and CDR2 YSYEKL. With 3 bases clipped from V and 4 bases from J, the junction kept 6 bases outside the gene matches. Per the original methods: How many nucleated cells were present was estimated from reference gene primer amplification. Produced via immunoSEQ multiplex PCR; TCRdb's table is partial and in-frame only. Clonal size and the V and J genes are those of that table, whereas D and trimming came from the DNA. Among approximately 170,000 clones, 70% to 85% were seen once, and the ten largest hold 12%. Cohort assignment relied on participant-reported clinical history.

The source of this sequence is a man over 45 who had recovered from COVID-19. Material for sequencing was PBMCs or T cells enriched from blood (not recorded which). This chain joins TRBV4-1 and TRBJ1-1; 9 bases match TRBD1. Here the CDR3 DNA reads TGCGCCAGCAGCCACGTAGGACAGGGGTCCACTGAAGCTTTCTTT. This encodes CASSHVGQGSTEAFF.